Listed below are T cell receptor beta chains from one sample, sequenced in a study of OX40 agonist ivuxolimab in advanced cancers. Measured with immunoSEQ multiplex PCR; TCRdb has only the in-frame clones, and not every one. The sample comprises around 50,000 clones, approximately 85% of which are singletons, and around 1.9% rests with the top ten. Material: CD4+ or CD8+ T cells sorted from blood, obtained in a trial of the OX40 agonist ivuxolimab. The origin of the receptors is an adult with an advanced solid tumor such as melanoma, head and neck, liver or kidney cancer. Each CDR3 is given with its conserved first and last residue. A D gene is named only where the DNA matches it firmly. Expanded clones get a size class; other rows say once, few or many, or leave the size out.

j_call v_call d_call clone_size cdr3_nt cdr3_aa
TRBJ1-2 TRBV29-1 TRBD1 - TGCAGCGTATCCGGGACAGGGGGCGCTGGCTATGGCTACACCTTC CSVSGTGGAGYGYTF
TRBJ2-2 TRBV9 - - TGTGCCAGCAGCGTAGGGGTTACCGGGGAGCTGTTTTTT CASSVGVTGELFF
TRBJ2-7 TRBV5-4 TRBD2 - TGTGCCAGCAGCTCCGCGACTAGCGGGATTTCCTACGAGCAGTACTTC CASSSATSGISYEQYF
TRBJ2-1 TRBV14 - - TGTGCCAGCAGCCCCTCTGGCGGGGACTCCTACAATGAGCAGTTCTTC CASSPSGGDSYNEQFF
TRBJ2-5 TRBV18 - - TGTGCCAGCTCACAACTTCCGGGACAAGAGACCCAGTACTTC CASSQLPGQETQYF
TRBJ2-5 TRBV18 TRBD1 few TGTGCCAGCTCACCGGGCGACAGGGGGGAGACCCAGTACTTC CASSPGDRGETQYF
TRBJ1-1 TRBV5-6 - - TGTGCCAGCAGCTTGACCGGGACGGTGAACACTGAAGCTTTCTTT CASSLTGTVNTEAFF
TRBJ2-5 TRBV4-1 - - TGCGCCAGCAGCCATGACCCGGGACCCCCGGGCGAGACCCAGTACTTC CASSHDPGPPGETQYF
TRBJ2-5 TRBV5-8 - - TGTGCCAGCAGCCTAGGGACGGAGGTTTGGGCCCAGTACTTC CASSLGTEVWAQYF
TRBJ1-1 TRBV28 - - TGTGCCAGCAGACCCCCGGGACAAGAGAACACTGAAGCTTTCTTT CASRPPGQENTEAFF
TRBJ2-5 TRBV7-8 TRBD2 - TGTGCCAGCAGCTTAGCGCGGGGGGCTTGGGAGACCCAGTACTTC CASSLARGAWETQYF
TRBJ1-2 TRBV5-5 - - TGTGCCAGCAGCTTGGACCCCCTGGGCTATGGCTACACCTTC CASSLDPLGYGYTF
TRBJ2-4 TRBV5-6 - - TGTGCCAGCAGCTTCCGGCCAAAATGGATTGCCAAAAACATTCAGTACTTC CASSFRPKWIAKNIQYF
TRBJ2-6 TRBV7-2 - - TGTGCCAGCAGCTTAGGCCCGTACTCTGGGGCCAACGTCCTGACTTTC CASSLGPYSGANVLTF
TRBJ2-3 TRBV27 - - TGTGCCAGCAGCATACCCGGGTCCGTCACGAATACGCAGTATTTT CASSIPGSVTNTQYF
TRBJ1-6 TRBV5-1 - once TGCGCCAGCAGCTTAGGGGCCTTAACCAATTCACCCCTCCACTTT CASSLGALTNSPLHF
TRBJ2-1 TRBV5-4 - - TGTGCCAGCAGCGGCCGGAGCGCGTCCTACAATGAGCAGTTCTTC CASSGRSASYNEQFF
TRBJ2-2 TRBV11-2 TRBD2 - TGTGCCAGCAGCGGCGGGGGAGTAGTAACGGGGGAGCTGTTTTTT CASSGGGVVTGELFF
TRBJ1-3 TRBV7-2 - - TGTGCCAGCAGCTTAGGGGGGGCTAGTGGAAACACCATATATTTT CASSLGGASGNTIYF
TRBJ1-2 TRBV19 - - TGTGCCAGTAGTACGGACACAGGGTCTAGGGTTAATGGCTACACCTTC CASSTDTGSRVNGYTF
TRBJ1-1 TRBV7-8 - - TGTGCCAGCAGCCTAGTACTGGACACTGAAGCTTTCTTT CASSLVLDTEAFF
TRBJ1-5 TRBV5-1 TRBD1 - TGCGCCAGCAGCCAGACAGGGGGCGAACTACAGCCCCAGCATTTT CASSQTGGELQPQHF
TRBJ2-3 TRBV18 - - TGTGCCAGCTCGCAACAGGGCTCTAGCACAGATACGCAGTATTTT CASSQQGSSTDTQYF
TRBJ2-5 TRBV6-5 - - TGTGCCAGCAGTTACATTTCGCAGGGCGAGACCCAGTACTTC CASSYISQGETQYF
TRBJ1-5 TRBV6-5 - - TGTGCCAGCAGTCAGACCGGGACGGGCAATCAGCCCCAGCATTTT CASSQTGTGNQPQHF
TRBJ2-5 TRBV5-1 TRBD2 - TGCGCCAGCAGCGTAACTAGCGGGAGTTTCGAGACCCAGTACTTC CASSVTSGSFETQYF
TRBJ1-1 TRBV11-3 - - TGTGCCAGCAGCTTCTCTGGACAGTCTGAAGCTTTCTTT CASSFSGQSEAFF
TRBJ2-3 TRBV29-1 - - TGCAGCCATCGACACGAGGGAAACACAGATACGCAGTATTTT CSHRHEGNTDTQYF
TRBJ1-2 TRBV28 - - TGTGCCAGCACACCCGGCGGGGCCTACTCGGGGAGTGGCTACACCTTC CASTPGGAYSGSGYTF
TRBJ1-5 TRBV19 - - TGTGCCAGTAGTTTCCTTGGGGGGAATCAGCCCCAGCATTTT CASSFLGGNQPQHF
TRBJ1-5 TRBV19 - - TGTGCCAGTAGGCAGGGTGGTAATCAGCCCCAGCATTTT CASRQGGNQPQHF
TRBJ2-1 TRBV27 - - TGTGCCAGCGGGCGGACCATCTCCTACAATGAGCAGTTCTTC CASGRTISYNEQFF
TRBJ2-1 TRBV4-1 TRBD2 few TGCGCCAGCAGCTTCCGAGGGACTAGCGGGAATTACAATGAGCAGTTCTTC CASSFRGTSGNYNEQFF
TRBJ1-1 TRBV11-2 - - TGTGCCAGCAGCTTAGGGGCCCTAGGCACTGAAGCTTTCTTT CASSLGALGTEAFF
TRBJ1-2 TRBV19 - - TGTGCCAGTAGTCCCACGGGCCCCGGGCCCGGCTACACCTTC CASSPTGPGPGYTF
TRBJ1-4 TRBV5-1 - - TGCGCCAGCAGCTTGGCCGCAGGAGGTGGGACTAATGAAAAACTGTTTTTT CASSLAAGGGTNEKLFF
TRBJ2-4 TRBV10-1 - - TGCGCCAGCAGTCCAGGGGGGGACATTCAGTACTTC CASSPGGDIQYF
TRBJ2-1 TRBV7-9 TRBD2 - TGTGCCAGCACAAGCGGGAGTCCCTACAATGAGCAGTTCTTC CASTSGSPYNEQFF
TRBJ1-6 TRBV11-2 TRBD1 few TGTGCCAGCAGCTCCGGGACAGGGCAAACACCCCTCCACTTT CASSSGTGQTPLHF
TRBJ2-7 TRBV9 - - TGTGCCAGCAGCAGTGCAGGGCACGAGCAGTACTTC CASSSAGHEQYF
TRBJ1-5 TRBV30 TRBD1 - TGTGCCTGGAGCCGGACAGGTTATCAGCCCCAGCATTTT CAWSRTGYQPQHF
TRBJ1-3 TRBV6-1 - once TGTGCCAGCACTATAGGGACTGGAAACACCATATATTTT CASTIGTGNTIYF